Listed below are T cell receptor beta chains from one sample, sequenced in a study of blood T cells in healthy people across ages. From the 5' RACE reads, TCRdb called clonotypes with MiXCR, one entry per CDR3 protein. In the table there are about 640,000 distinct CDR3 sequences, approximately 30% of which are singletons. The sequenced material came from blood. These receptors were collected from a woman aged 80 or older in good health. Each CDR3 is given with its conserved first and last residue. A D gene is named only where the DNA matches it firmly. Part of the rows lack a size; the others show once, few, many or a class for expanded clones.

v_gene	abundance	j_gene	d_gene	CDR3nt	CDR3aa
TRBV2	many	TRBJ2-2	TRBD2	TGTGCCAGCAGTGATGATCGACTAGCGGGGGGGAAAGGGGAGCTGTTTTTT	CASSDDRLAGGKGELFF
TRBV9	.	TRBJ1-3	.	TGTGCCAGCAGCTCCCGACAAACCTCTGGAAACACCATATATTTT	CASSSRQTSGNTIYF
TRBV20-1	.	TRBJ2-3	.	TGCAGTGCTAGTTGGAGGGCTGGAGATACGCAGTATTTT	CSASWRAGDTQYF
TRBV30	few	TRBJ2-3	TRBD1	TGTGCCTGGAGCCCGGGACAGGTAGATACGCAGTATTTT	CAWSPGQVDTQYF
TRBV11-2	.	TRBJ2-1	.	TGTGCCGGCAGCTTAGACGGGGGAGGCTACAATGAGCAGTTCTTC	CAGSLDGGGYNEQFF
TRBV5-1	.	TRBJ1-3	.	TGCGCCAGCAGCTACGGGACTCTCTCTGGAAACACCATATATTTT	CASSYGTLSGNTIYF
TRBV20-1	many	TRBJ1-2	TRBD1	TGCAGTGCTCCGGACAGGGGGCGCGGCGGCTACACCTTC	CSAPDRGRGGYTF
TRBV18	many	TRBJ2-1	.	TGTGCCAGCTCACCAGCTAACAATGAGCAGTTCTTC	CASSPANNEQFF
TRBV2	few	TRBJ2-5	.	TGTGCCAGCAGCCGTGAAGTGGGGGGAAAAAGGGAGACCCAGTACTTC	CASSREVGGKRETQYF
TRBV9	many	TRBJ2-4	TRBD2	TGTGCCAGCAGCATGGGAGGGGAGTCTAATATTCAGTACTTC	CASSMGGESNIQYF
TRBV10-3	.	TRBJ1-1	.	TGTGCCATCAGTCGGGGGACCAACACTGAAGCTTTCTTT	CAISRGTNTEAFF
TRBV6-5	many	TRBJ2-3	TRBD2	TGTGCCAGCAGGAGCGGGGGGGGTCACACAGATACGCAGTATTTT	CASRSGGGHTDTQYF
TRBV24-1	.	TRBJ2-1	TRBD2	TGTGCCACCAGTGATTCCGGGACTAGAGGCTACAATGAGCAGTTCTTC	CATSDSGTRGYNEQFF
TRBV4-2	.	TRBJ2-1	.	TGTGCCAGCAGCCAAGAACTTGGGGACATCAATGAGCAGTTCTTC	CASSQELGDINEQFF
TRBV6-2/TRBV6-3	many	TRBJ1-1	.	TGTGCCAGCAGTCGAACGTTGAACACTGAAGCTTTCTTT	CASSRTLNTEAFF
TRBV5-1	once	TRBJ1-4	.	TGCGCCAGCAGCCTGGCGGGACTCTCAATTAGGGAAAAACTGTTTTTT	CASSLAGLSIREKLFF
TRBV6-5	many	TRBJ1-1	.	TGTGCCAGCAGTTATGGGACTGAAGCTTTCTTT	CASSYGTEAFF
TRBV9	few	TRBJ2-1	TRBD2	TGTGCCAGCAGCGTAGGGGTTAGCGGGGGGGTGGGCTACAATGAGCAGTTCTTC	CASSVGVSGGVGYNEQFF
TRBV6-1	.	TRBJ2-7	.	TGTGCCAGCAGTGGTAGAGTTGGCTACGAGCAGTACTTC	CASSGRVGYEQYF
TRBV6-2/TRBV6-3	.	TRBJ1-2	.	TGTGCCAACTGCGACGGACTTTTCTATGGCTACACCTTC	CANCDGLFYGYTF
TRBV5-1	many	TRBJ2-1	TRBD2	TGCGCCAGCAGCCCCTTAACGGGGGGGCGTAATGAGCAGTTCTTC	CASSPLTGGRNEQFF
TRBV7-2	few	TRBJ1-1	.	TGTGCCAGCAGCCCCCGGACGACTGAAGCTTTCTTT	CASSPRTTEAFF
TRBV7-2	.	TRBJ1-5	.	TGTGCCAGCAGCTTAATCGCAGGGATGAGCAATCAGCCCCAGCATTTT	CASSLIAGMSNQPQHF
TRBV6-5	.	TRBJ2-5	TRBD1	TGTGCCAGCAGTCCCCCTGGGACAGGGGCGGAGACCCAGTACTTC	CASSPPGTGAETQYF
TRBV6-2/TRBV6-3	many	TRBJ2-7	TRBD2	TGTGCCAGCAGAGTCCTAGCGGGGAGCTCCTACGAGCAGTACTTC	CASRVLAGSSYEQYF
TRBV5-1	.	TRBJ1-5	.	TGCGCCAGCAGTAGGCGGGCAGGGGACAATCAGCCCCAGCATTTT	CASSRRAGDNQPQHF
TRBV7-2	many	TRBJ1-2	.	TGTGCCAGCAGCCACCGGACGGGATTTTCGGGCTACACCTTC	CASSHRTGFSGYTF
TRBV11-3	many	TRBJ2-3	TRBD1	TGTGCCAGCAGCTTAGGACAGGGTAGGACGCAGTATTTT	CASSLGQGRTQYF
TRBV28	many	TRBJ1-6	.	TGTGCCAGCAGTTTATCAACAGAAATCTCCTATAATTCACCCCTCCACTTT	CASSLSTEISYNSPLHF
TRBV20-1	few	TRBJ1-2	.	TGCAGTGCTAGAGTGCCTGGTGGGGGCTACACCTTC	CSARVPGGGYTF
TRBV24-1	many	TRBJ2-5	TRBD1	TGTGCCACCAGGGACAGGGTTGGGGAGACCCAGTACTTC	CATRDRVGETQYF
TRBV20-1	many	TRBJ2-5	.	TGCAGTGCTTCTCACGGAGCGAGCCAAGAGACCCAGTACTTC	CSASHGASQETQYF
TRBV30	.	TRBJ2-1	.	TGTGCCTGGAGTCCCCGGGACAATGAGCAGTTCTTC	CAWSPRDNEQFF
TRBV19	.	TRBJ2-7	.	TGTGCCAGTAAAGACGACGGTCAAAACATTGAGTACTTC	CASKDDGQNIEYF
TRBV27	.	TRBJ1-1	TRBD1	TGTGCCAGCACGCGACAGGGGGCGTATAGTGAAGCTTTCTTT	CASTRQGAYSEAFF
TRBV29-1	many	TRBJ2-5	TRBD1	TGCAGCGTTGAAGATGGGACAGAAGAGACCCAGTACTTC	CSVEDGTEETQYF
TRBV5-1	many	TRBJ2-5	TRBD2	TGCGCCAGCAGCTCACTCACTAGCGGGGGTGAGCAGTACTTC	CASSSLTSGGEQYF
TRBV13	medium-sized	TRBJ2-7	.	TGTGCCAGCAGCCCGTTCCGAGGGTTCGAGCAGTACTTC	CASSPFRGFEQYF
TRBV7-8	.	TRBJ2-3	TRBD1	TGTGCCAGCAGCTTAGTTACAGGGGGAGTCACAGATACGCAGTATTTT	CASSLVTGGVTDTQYF
TRBV27	once	TRBJ2-3	.	TGTGCCAGCAGTTTAAGTCCCGGTGCGGGGACCAGCACAGATACGCAGTATTTT	CASSLSPGAGTSTDTQYF
TRBV5-1	few	TRBJ1-1	TRBD1	TGCGCCAGCAGCTCGGGGACAGCATGGACTGAAGCTTTCTTT	CASSSGTAWTEAFF
TRBV28	many	TRBJ2-7	TRBD1	TGTGCCAGCAGTTACTTACAGGGGTCCTACGAGCAGTACTTC	CASSYLQGSYEQYF
TRBV30	.	TRBJ1-6	.	TGTGCCTGGAGTGAGGCGGCCTTTCTGGTCCACTTT	CAWSEAAFLVHF
TRBV7-2	.	TRBJ2-5	.	TGTGCCAGCAGCACCTATCGAGAGACCCAGTACTTC	CASSTYRETQYF
TRBV11-2	.	TRBJ1-2	.	TGTGCCAGCAGCTTAGATCGCAACAATGGCTACACCTTC	CASSLDRNNGYTF
TRBV27	.	TRBJ2-1	TRBD1	TGTGCCAGTGCGCCCGGGACAGGGGGCTCCTACAATGAGCAGTTCTTC	CASAPGTGGSYNEQFF
TRBV28	many	TRBJ2-7	.	TGTGCCAGCAGTTTAATGGGGCGGGTAGGGGGATTGGGCGAGCAGTACTTC	CASSLMGRVGGLGEQYF
TRBV7-2	.	TRBJ1-4	TRBD1	TGTGCCAGCAGCTTAGAGGGAGGAAGGCAGGGATTGTCAGGGGGAAAACTGTTTTTT	CASSLEGGRQGLSGGKLFF